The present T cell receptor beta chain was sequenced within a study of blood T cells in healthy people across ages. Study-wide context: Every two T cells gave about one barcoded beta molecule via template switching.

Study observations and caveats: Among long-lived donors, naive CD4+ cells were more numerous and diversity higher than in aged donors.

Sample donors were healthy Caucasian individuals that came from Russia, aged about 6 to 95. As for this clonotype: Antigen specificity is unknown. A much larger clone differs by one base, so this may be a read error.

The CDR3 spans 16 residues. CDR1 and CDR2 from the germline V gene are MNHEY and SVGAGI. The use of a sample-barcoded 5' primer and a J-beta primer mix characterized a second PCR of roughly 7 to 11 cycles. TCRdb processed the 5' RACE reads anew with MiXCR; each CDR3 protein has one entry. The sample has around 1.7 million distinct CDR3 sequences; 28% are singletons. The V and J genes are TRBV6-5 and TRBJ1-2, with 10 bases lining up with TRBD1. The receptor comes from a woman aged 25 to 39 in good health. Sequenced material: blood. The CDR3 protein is CAGSYSSGQGYYGYTF. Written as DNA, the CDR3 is TGTGCCGGCAGTTACTCGTCGGGACAGGGGTACTATGGCTACACCTTC.